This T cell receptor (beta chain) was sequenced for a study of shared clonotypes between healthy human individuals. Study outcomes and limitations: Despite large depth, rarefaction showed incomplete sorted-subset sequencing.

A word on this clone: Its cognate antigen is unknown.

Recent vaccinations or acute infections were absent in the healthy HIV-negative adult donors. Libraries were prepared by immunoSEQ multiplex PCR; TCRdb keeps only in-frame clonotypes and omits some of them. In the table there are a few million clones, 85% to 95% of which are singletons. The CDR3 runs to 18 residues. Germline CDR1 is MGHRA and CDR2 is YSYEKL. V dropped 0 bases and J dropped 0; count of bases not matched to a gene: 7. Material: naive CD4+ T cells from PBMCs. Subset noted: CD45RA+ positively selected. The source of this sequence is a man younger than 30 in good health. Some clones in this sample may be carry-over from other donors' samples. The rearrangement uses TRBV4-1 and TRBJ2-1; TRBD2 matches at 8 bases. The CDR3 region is CASSQDQTSGSSYNEQFF. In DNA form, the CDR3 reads TGCGCCAGCAGCCAAGATCAAACTAGCGGTAGCTCCTACAATGAGCAGTTCTTC.